The next 11 T cell receptor beta chains were all read from a single sample in a study of Graves' ophthalmopathy and Graves' hyperthyroidism. RNA transcripts served as template for amplifying TCR beta CDR3 sequences. Second-round multiplex PCR came after first-round RT-PCR with HTBI primers. TCRdb fed the multiplex PCR reads into MiXCR, producing one record per CDR3 protein. In the table there are over 200,000 distinct CDR3 sequences, 25% to 30% of which are singletons. The sequenced sample was peripheral blood. The origin of the receptors is a man aged 45-65 years with Graves' ophthalmopathy.

The chain uses TRBV27 and TRBJ1-1, with 7 bases identical to TRBD1. Trimming took 5 bases from V and 1 from J; bases not matched to a gene: 4. Germline V gene lookup returns CDR1 MNHEY and CDR2 SMNVEV (reference sequence). The CDR3 has 14 amino acids. Written as DNA, the CDR3 is TGTGCCAGCAGTAAATACAGGGGGAACACTGAAGCTTTCTTT. This gives the protein CASSKYRGNTEAFF.

V gene TRBV27 combines with J gene TRBJ2-7, with a possible D match to TRBD1 (5 bases). V lost 3 bases, J lost 9 bases, and 18 bases lay in between. The germline V gene has CDR1 MNHEY and CDR2 SMNVEV (reference sequence). The CDR3 has 14 amino acids. As DNA, the CDR3 is TGTGCCAGCAGTTTGGGGCACACAATAGCCGGGCAGTACTTC. This encodes CASSLGHTIAGQYF.

This clonotype was picked up many times. CDR3 loop: CASGTESMNTEAFF. In nucleotides, the CDR3 is TGTGCTTCAGGGACAGAGTCGATGAACACTGAAGCTTTCTTT. V usage is TRBV7-9 and J usage is TRBJ1-1; TRBD1 matches 7 bases. CDR1 and CDR2 (germline): SEHNR, FQNEAQ (reference sequence). The CDR3 consists of 14 residues.

This clonotype was recorded at least ten times. This chain links TRBV27 with TRBJ1-1; TRBD1 might be the D (5 bases). Germline CDR1 MNHEY, CDR2 SMNVEV (reference sequence). Between the trimmed V and J ends, which lost 0 bases and 5 bases, there was a span of 16 bases. The CDR3 has 16 residues. The CDR3 loop is CASSLSWAGLETEAFF. CDR3 DNA: TGTGCCAGCAGTTTATCATGGGCAGGGCTTGAGACTGAAGCTTTCTTT.

In this sample, this clonotype turned up many times. J is TRBJ1-5 and V is TRBV28, with D uncertain. This CDR3 is 16 amino acids long. With 1 base removed from V and 6 bases from J, the gap between germline ends came to 16 bases. In germline, CDR1 is MDHEN, CDR2 SYDVKM. This CDR3 reads CASSLYSGSIGQPQHF. CDR3 DNA: TGTGCCAGCAGTTTATATTCGGGTTCGATAGGTCAGCCCCAGCATTTT.

This clonotype was observed many times. CDR3 amino acids: CASNRERQPQHF. CDR3 DNA sequence: TGTGCCAGCAACCGGGAGCGGCAGCCCCAGCATTTT. The V call is TRBV12-3 or TRBV12-4, the J call TRBJ1-5; D is unclear. The CDR3 has 12 amino acids. V lost 7 bases, J lost 7 bases, and 11 bases lay in between.

The chain employs TRBV19 and TRBJ2-5, with TRBD1 identical over 8 bases. The last part of the DNA fits TRBJ2-7 better; the J call may be wrong. Germline-derived CDR1 and CDR2 are LNHDA and SQIVND (reference sequence). The CDR3 extends over 17 amino acids. The CDR3 here is CASSQGALSGHPYEQYF. In DNA, the CDR3 is TGTGCCAGTAGCCAGGGGGCACTCTCCGGACACCCCTACGAGCAGTACTTC.

This clonotype was observed many times. The chain links TRBV29-1 to TRBJ2-7, with TRBD2 matching 9 bases. V lost 3 bases and J lost 3; bases outside the gene matches: 0. The CDR3 contains 12 residues. Germline CDR1 reads SQVTM; CDR2 reads ANQGSEA. CDR3 sequence (DNA): TGCAGCGTTGAGCGGGAGGGCTACGAGCAGTACTTC. Translation gives CSVEREGYEQYF.

This clonotype was seen repeatedly, ten times or more. The gene calls are TRBV19 and TRBJ2-5; D is undetermined. Trimming shortened V by 1 base and J by 7 bases, and 10 bases separated the two germline ends. In germline, CDR1 is LNHDA, CDR2 SQIVND (reference sequence). The CDR3 totals 13 residues. The chain's CDR3 is CASSIVESSTQYF. CDR3 coding DNA: TGTGCCAGTAGTATAGTCGAGTCGTCGACCCAGTACTTC.

The gene calls are TRBV29-1 and TRBJ2-7; the D gene is possibly TRBD2 (5 bases). CDR3 length: 13 residues. Trimming pared 8 bases from V and 2 bases from J, leaving 16 bases between. CDR1 and CDR2 (germline): SQVTM, ANQGSEA. The CDR3 here is CSYSGGFTYEQYF. Written as DNA, the CDR3 is TGCAGCTACAGCGGCGGTTTTACCTACGAGCAGTACTTC.

The chain couples TRBV7-8 to TRBJ2-7, with 7 bases matching TRBD2. Germline V CDR1 and CDR2: SGHVS, FQNEAQ. Trimming removed 5 bases from V and 5 bases from J; junction bases left unmatched: 15. The length of the CDR3 is 16 residues. CDR3 in amino acids: CASSALGAGEKDEQYF. CDR3 DNA sequence: TGTGCCAGCAGCGCCCTTGGTGCGGGAGAAAAGGACGAGCAGTACTTC.